This T cell receptor beta chain was recorded in a study of post-analysis software for immune sequencing data. Background on the study: The disease courses covered relapsing-remitting, secondary progressive and progressive-relapsing multiple sclerosis.

The germline V gene encodes CDR1 SGHTA and CDR2 FQGNSA. V was clipped by 1 base and J by 6 bases; unmatched bases: 26. CDR3 size: 23 residues. Study-wide findings and caveats: Diversity measured as normalized Chao1 was significantly lower in multiple sclerosis patients than in controls. Analysis by F measure revealed that same-batch samples clustered strongly together. Patients showed TRBV5-6, TRBV5-1 and TRBV20-1 among about five TRBV segments more frequent than in controls.

Unique molecular identifiers were present in the TCR beta cDNA libraries. Input of roughly 1 to 11 million T cells yielded 450,000 to 550,000 cDNA molecules. TCRdb redid the calling of the PCR reads with MiXCR, one entry per CDR3 protein. This table has 600,000 to 700,000 distinct CDR3 sequences, around 60% appearing once. Notes on this clonotype: Antigen: not known.

This receptor was identified in a girl aged 2 to 9 with multiple sclerosis. Sequencing input: blood. This chain joins TRBV7-2 and TRBJ2-1; 11 nucleotides line up with TRBD2. CDR3 in amino acids: CASSLVLGALASGGTLGGNEQFF. DNA of the CDR3: TGTGCCAGCAGCTTAGTGCTCGGGGCTTTGGCTAGCGGGGGGACCCTGGGGGGCAATGAGCAGTTCTTC.